Below are 21 T cell receptor beta chains sequenced from a single sample in a study of T cells in Graves' hyperthyroidism and ophthalmopathy. Amplified regions were TCR beta CDR3 sequences from RNA transcripts. A set of HTBI primers served as the primers for a first-round RT-PCR of the TCR CDR3. TCRdb itself ran the multiplex PCR reads through MiXCR, one entry per CDR3 protein. The table has about 130,000 distinct CDR3 sequences, approximately 24% seen once. Material: blood. These receptor sequences come from a woman aged 45 to 65 with Graves' hyperthyroidism that later progressed to Graves' ophthalmopathy.

The rearrangement joins TRBV12-3 or TRBV12-4 to TRBJ1-1; D is undetermined. The CDR3 length is 14 residues. V lost 7 bases, J lost 3 bases, and 15 bases lay in between. CDR3 region: CASTESPADTEAFF. CDR3 DNA sequence: TGTGCCAGCACTGAAAGCCCGGCGGACACTGAAGCTTTCTTT.

This clonotype was counted at least ten times. The V and J genes are TRBV7-3 and TRBJ2-5; TRBD1 is a possible D gene (5 bases). The CDR3 has 15 residues. Looked up from germline, CDR1 is SGHTA and CDR2 is FQGTGA. Trimming took 1 base from V and 5 from J, leaving 14 bases between them. The CDR3 bases are TGTGCCAGCAGCTTAATTGGACATCCAGGGGAGACCCAGTACTTC. The encoded protein is CASSLIGHPGETQYF. Drawing the rest from reference TRBV7-3 and TRBJ2-5, the complete variable domain is GAGVSQTPSNKVTEKGKYVELRCDPISGHTALYWYRQSLGQGPEFLIYFQGTGAADDSGLPNDRFFAVRPEGSVSTLKIQRTERGDSAVYLCASSLIGHPGETQYFGPGTRLLVL.

This clonotype showed up many times. The chain carries TRBV12-3 or TRBV12-4 and TRBJ1-1; 8 positions match TRBD1. This CDR3 is 11 amino acids long. J gave up 10 bases and V 6 bases, and 4 bases lay outside the gene matches. The CDR3 DNA sequence: TGTGCCAGCAGGATACAGGGGGGAGCTTTCTTT. Residues: CASRIQGGAFF.

The V gene is TRBV4-1, the J gene TRBJ2-7, with D perhaps given as TRBD1 or TRBD2 (5 bases each). This CDR3 has 16 amino acids. Germline V gene lookup returns CDR1 MGHRA and CDR2 YSYEKL. V lost 1 base, J lost 6 bases, and 19 bases lay in between. CDR3 loop: CASSQGGRGPCGEQYF. The CDR3, as DNA: TGCGCCAGCAGCCAAGGAGGCCGGGGCCCCTGCGGCGAGCAGTACTTC.

This chain links TRBV6-1 with TRBJ1-4; 7 bases are a match to TRBD1. J gave up 3 bases and V 7 bases, and 8 bases lay outside the gene matches. This CDR3 region has 15 residues. From germline, CDR1 is MNHNS and CDR2 SASEGT. CDR3 region: CASMTGSRANEKLFF. As DNA, the CDR3 is TGTGCCAGCATGACAGGGAGTCGCGCTAATGAAAAACTGTTTTTT.

The chain recombines TRBV20-1 with TRBJ2-3; 7 bases are a match to TRBD1. The CDR3 extends over 17 amino acids. V was pared by 0 bases and J by 3 bases, with 12 bases of the junction left unmatched. The germline gives CDR1 DFQATT, CDR2 SNEGSKA (reference sequence). This CDR3 reads CSARDPSMTGTTDTQYF. CDR3 nucleotide sequence: TGCAGTGCTAGAGATCCCTCGATGACAGGGACGACAGATACGCAGTATTTT.

V gene TRBV5-5 combines with J gene TRBJ1-1; 8 bases map to TRBD1. There are 17 residues in the CDR3. Per the germline V gene, CDR1 is SGHKS and CDR2 is YYEKEE (reference sequence). The V and J ends lost 2 bases and 4 bases, in that order; junction bases with no gene match: 13. The CDR3 here is CASSLDLTGDWGTEAFF. The CDR3 region has the DNA TGTGCCAGCAGCTTAGACTTGACAGGGGATTGGGGCACTGAAGCTTTCTTT.

At least ten counts were recorded for this clonotype. The chain couples TRBV11-2 to TRBJ2-3; D is perhaps TRBD1 (6 bases). V was shortened by 1 base and J by 4 bases, with 12 bases between the two germline ends. CDR1 and CDR2 from the germline V gene are SGHAT and FQNNGV. This CDR3 region has 15 residues. The CDR3 DNA follows: TGTGCCAGCAGCTTAGTTACAGGGTTCCCAGATACGCAGTATTTT. It specifies CASSLVTGFPDTQYF. Supplemented by reference TRBV11-2 and TRBJ2-3, the full variable domain reads EAGVAQSPRYKIIEKRQSVAFWCNPISGHATLYWYQQILGQGPKLLIQFQNNGVVDDSQLPKDRFSAERLKGVDSTLKIQPAKLEDSAVYLCASSLVTGFPDTQYFGPGTRLTVL.

This sequence joins TRBV6-5 and TRBJ1-2; a weak D match, TRBD1 (6 bases). Trimming shortened V by 2 bases and J by 4 bases, and 14 bases separated the two germline ends. Germline-derived CDR1 and CDR2 are MNHEY and SVGAGI. This CDR3 contains 15 residues. The CDR3 coding sequence is TGTGCCAGCAGTTACGACAGGAGGACTTCCTATGGCTACACCTTC. It is translated as CASSYDRRTSYGYTF.

This chain joins TRBV14 and TRBJ1-6, with D unresolved. Per the germline V gene, CDR1 is SGHDN and CDR2 is FVKESK. The CDR3 totals 15 residues. Trimming stripped 0 bases from V and 7 bases from J, with 10 bases between. This chain's CDR3 is CASSQEGRPNSPLHF. CDR3 nucleotides: TGTGCCAGCAGCCAAGAAGGACGGCCGAATTCACCCCTCCACTTT. Full variable domain (outside the CDR3, taken from reference TRBV14 and TRBJ1-6): EAGVTQFPSHSVIEKGQTVTLRCDPISGHDNLYWYRRVMGKEIKFLLHFVKESKQDESGMPNNRFLAERTGGTYSTLKVQPAELEDSGVYFCASSQEGRPNSPLHFGNGTRLTVT.

This clonotype came up many times. The chain is built from TRBV20-1 and TRBJ2-5; 8 nucleotides line up with TRBD1. Trimming cost V 0 bases and J 4 bases; bases outside gene matches: 10. There are 16 residues in the CDR3. CDR1 DFQATT and CDR2 SNEGSKA come from the germline V gene (reference sequence). CDR3 bases: TGCAGTGCTAGAGACCGCGCAGGGGGCTGGCGAGAGACCCAGTACTTC. Its protein is CSARDRAGGWRETQYF.

This clonotype was observed many times. The gene calls are TRBV5-8 and TRBJ2-7; 10 nucleotides agree with TRBD1. This CDR3 has 14 residues. Trimming at V came to 4 bases and at J to 3 bases, leaving 4 bases not matched to a gene. Per germline, CDR1 SGHTS and CDR2 YDEGEE. The CDR3 bases are TGTGCCAGCAGCCCGCGGACAGGGGGCTACGAGCAGTACTTC. This sequence encodes CASSPRTGGYEQYF.

The rearrangement links TRBV7-2 to TRBJ1-2; TRBD1 matches 10 bases. CDR3 length: 16 amino acids. The ends lost 3 bases at V and 3 bases at J; junction bases unmatched: 7. Germline CDR1 SGHTA, CDR2 FQGNSA. The chain's CDR3 is CASSFTRDRGDYGYTF. Written as DNA, the CDR3 is TGTGCCAGCAGCTTCACCCGGGACAGGGGCGACTATGGCTACACCTTC.

This chain joins TRBV6-2 or TRBV6-3 and TRBJ2-7, with D perhaps TRBD2 (5 bases). The V and J ends lost 6 bases and 7 bases respectively, with 19 bases between them. The CDR3 length is 14 residues. The germline gives CDR1 MNHEY, CDR2 SVGEGT. CDR3 sequence reads: CASRRERNIYEQYF. As DNA, the CDR3 is TGTGCCAGCAGACGGGAAAGGAATATATATGAGCAGTACTTC.

The chain has TRBV5-1 and TRBJ2-5; D possibly uses TRBD1 or TRBD2 (6 bases each). The CDR3 loop spans 16 amino acids. The germline CDR1 and CDR2 sequences are SGHRS and YFSETQ. Trimming left V 0 bases short and J 1 base short, with 13 bases between. The chain's CDR3 is CASSLAGGGLQETQYF. In DNA, the CDR3 is TGCGCCAGCAGCTTGGCCGGAGGGGGGCTCCAAGAGACCCAGTACTTC.

About this clonotype: Compared with germline, one end of the junction differs, possibly owing to a read error. The V call is TRBV3-1, the J call TRBJ1-1; tentatively, D is TRBD1 (6 bases). The germline CDR1 and CDR2 sequences are LGHDT and YNNKEL (reference sequence). The CDR3 is made up of 14 amino acids. The CDR3 here is CVSSQDLKGAEAFF. CDR3 sequence (DNA): TGTGTCAGCAGCCAAGATCTGAAGGGGGCTGAAGCTTTCTTT. Full variable domain (missing parts from reference TRBV3-1 and TRBJ1-1): DTAVSQTPKYLVTQMGNDKSIKCEQNLGHDTMYWYKQDSKKFLKIMFSYNNKELIINETVPNRFSPKSPDKAHLNLHINSLELGDSAVYFCVSSQDLKGAEAFFGQGTRLTVV.

This clonotype has at least ten counts. The gene calls are TRBV2 and TRBJ2-1; 14 nucleotides align to TRBD2. The germline CDR1 and CDR2 sequences are SNHLY and FYNNEI. The CDR3 runs to 15 residues. V was clipped by 6 bases and J by 6 bases; unmatched bases: 4. CDR3: CASSYGTSGGNEQFF. Written as DNA, the CDR3 is TGTGCCAGCAGCTACGGGACTAGCGGGGGCAATGAGCAGTTCTTC.

Only one count was recorded for this clonotype. This chain links TRBV2 with TRBJ1-1; unclear D gene. Germline values: CDR1 SNHLY, CDR2 FYNNEI. This CDR3 is built from 13 residues. Trimming took 6 bases from V and 0 from J, leaving 8 bases between them. The CDR3 sequence: CASSGIMNTEAFF. The CDR3 nucleotides are TGTGCCAGCAGCGGGATCATGAACACTGAAGCTTTCTTT.

The table lists this clonotype with many counts. The rearrangement joins TRBV11-2 to TRBJ2-3; unclear D gene. Germline assignment: CDR1 SGHAT and CDR2 FQNNGV. V lost 3 bases, J lost 6 bases, and 7 bases lay in between. The CDR3 consists of 12 residues. CDR3 sequence (DNA): TGTGCCAGCAGCTTGATTGGGGATACGCAGTATTTT. As protein: CASSLIGDTQYF.

In this sample, this clonotype turned up many times. This rearrangement joins TRBV30 to TRBJ1-1, with unresolved D. The CDR3 totals 13 residues. CDR1 is GTSNPN, CDR2 SVGIG, per germline (reference sequence). V was shortened by 0 bases and J by 6 bases, with 11 bases between the two germline ends. The CDR3 DNA reads TGTGCCTGGAGTGTACCGGGCCGAGCTGAAGCTTTCTTT. Residues: CAWSVPGRAEAFF.

This chain links TRBV7-6 with TRBJ2-6, with D uncertain. The CDR3 has 17 residues. The V and J ends lost 5 bases and 0 bases respectively, with 14 bases between them. Germline CDR1 reads SGHVS; CDR2 reads FNYEAQ. CDR3 coding DNA: TGTGCCAGCAGCCCTCAAGTGTCGCGCTCTGGGGCCAACGTCCTGACTTTC. Translated: CASSPQVSRSGANVLTF.